These 27 T cell receptor beta chains originate from one sample sequenced in a study of blood T cell repertoires in COVID-19. The assay was immunoSEQ multiplex PCR, and TCRdb's table has in-frame clones only and misses some. The sample shows 200,000 to 300,000 clones, under 90% of them seen only once. The sample consisted of PBMCs or T cells enriched from blood (not recorded which). The receptors come from a woman between 40 and 50 years old who had been exposed to COVID-19.

CDR3 coding DNA: TGTGCCAGCAGCTCGACAGGGGAGGTACGAGCTTTCTTT. Its protein product is CASSSTGEVRAFF. The V call is TRBV7-9, the J call TRBJ1-1; TRBD1 matches at 8 bases. V dropped 4 bases and J dropped 10; count of bases not matched to a gene: 8. CDR3 length: 13 residues. CDR1 SEHNR and CDR2 FQNEAQ come from the germline V gene (reference sequence).

The sample holds one count of this clone. The chain carries TRBV29-1 and TRBJ1-1; D remains unclear. The CDR3 loop spans 10 amino acids. V gave up 7 bases and J gave up 1 base, with 4 bases separating them. The germline gives CDR1 SQVTM, CDR2 ANQGSEA. This CDR3 is CSAKNTEAFF. CDR3 DNA sequence: TGCAGCGCTAAGAACACTGAAGCTTTCTTT.

About this clone: One end of the junction is discordant with germline, which a read error may explain. The chain recombines TRBV7-7 with TRBJ1-5, with unresolved D. The CDR3 consists of 13 residues. From germline, CDR1 is SSHAT and CDR2 FNYEAQ (reference sequence). In DNA, the CDR3 is TGTGCTAGCAGCTTAGACACAGATCAGCCCCAGCATTTT. It yields the protein CASSLDTDQPQHF.

V and J are TRBV5-1 and TRBJ1-5; no clear D. Trimming pared 0 bases from V and 3 bases from J, leaving 7 bases between. Germline CDR1 reads SGHRS; CDR2 reads YFSETQ. The CDR3 sequence is 14 residues long. The CDR3 protein is CASSLGLDNQPQHF. For the CDR3, the DNA is TGCGCCAGCAGCTTGGGACTAGACAATCAGCCCCAGCATTTT.

As for this clone: This CDR3 is also generated by other DNA sequences in the sample. The V and J genes are TRBV5-1 and TRBJ1-2; 10 bases line up with TRBD1. The CDR3 is made up of 14 amino acids. With 5 bases clipped from V and 5 bases from J, the junction kept 6 bases outside the gene matches. The germline V gene has CDR1 SGHRS and CDR2 YFSETQ. CDR3 DNA sequence: TGCGCCAGCAGTCCCGGACAGGGGGGATATGGCTACACCTTC. It translates to CASSPGQGGYGYTF.

The chain recombines TRBV2 with TRBJ2-7; 7 bases align to TRBD2. This CDR3 spans 11 amino acids. From germline, CDR1 is SNHLY and CDR2 FYNNEI. Trimming cost V 5 bases and J 11 bases; bases outside gene matches: 6. CDR3 in amino acids: CASSLGGVEYF. The CDR3 region has the DNA TGTGCCAGCAGTCTGGGGGGGGTTGAGTACTTC.

The chain recombines TRBV7-2 with TRBJ2-3; 8 bases agree with TRBD2. The CDR3 totals 15 residues. CDR1 and CDR2 from the germline V gene are SGHTA and FQGNSA. The V segment lost 3 bases and the J segment 1 base; nucleotides outside the gene matches: 3. CDR3 in amino acids: CASSFQTSGTDTQYF. CDR3 sequence (DNA): TGTGCCAGCAGCTTCCAGACTAGCGGCACAGATACGCAGTATTTT.

J is TRBJ1-2 and V is TRBV21-1; TRBD1, the D gene given by the table, was not confirmed from the DNA. TRBV21-1 is classified as a pseudogene. This CDR3 is 15 amino acids long. As DNA, the CDR3 is TGTGCCAGCACCGAACGCCGTGGACAGGACTATGGCTACACCTTC. As protein: CASTERRGQDYGYTF.

The rearrangement joins TRBV25-1 to TRBJ2-3; D might be TRBD1 (6 bases). The CDR3 consists of 15 residues. Per the germline V gene, CDR1 is MGHDK and CDR2 is SYGVNS. V was trimmed by 7 bases and J by 3 bases, leaving 17 bases between them. This CDR3 reads CASTPRGAGTDTQYF. In DNA, the CDR3 is TGTGCCAGCACCCCCAGGGGTGCGGGTACAGATACGCAGTATTTT.

The rearrangement links TRBV2 to TRBJ1-1, with TRBD1 matching over 9 bases. The germline gives CDR1 SNHLY, CDR2 FYNNEI. The CDR3 has 18 residues. V shed 5 bases, J shed 2 bases, and the junction held 15 bases outside the gene matches. The CDR3 nucleotides read TGTGCCAGCAGTCCCCAAGGACAGGGGCTAGGTAGTAACACTGAAGCTTTCTTT. Translating gives CASSPQGQGLGSNTEAFF. Using reference TRBV2 and TRBJ1-1 for the parts outside the CDR3, the full variable domain is EPEVTQTPSHQVTQMGQEVILRCVPISNHLYFYWYRQILGQKVEFLVSFYNNEISEKSEIFDDQFSVERPDGSNFTLKIRSTKLEDSAMYFCASSPQGQGLGSNTEAFFGQGTRLTVV.

V usage is TRBV28 and J usage is TRBJ1-1, with D unclear. Between the trimmed V and J ends, which lost 6 bases and 1 base, there was a span of 9 bases. The CDR3 loop spans 13 amino acids. Germline V gene lookup returns CDR1 MDHEN and CDR2 SYDVKM. Here the CDR3 DNA reads TGTGCCAGCAGCTTTAGTAGGAACACTGAAGCTTTCTTT. This encodes CASSFSRNTEAFF.

The chain links TRBV11-2 to TRBJ2-7; 8 nucleotides match TRBD1. CDR3 length: 14 residues. Germline trimming cut 4 bases from V and 3 bases from J; bases unmatched to any gene: 5. Germline CDR1 reads SGHAT; CDR2 reads FQNNGV. In DNA form, the CDR3 reads TGTGCCAGCAGCTCGGGGACAGGTATCTACGAGCAGTACTTC. Amino acids: CASSSGTGIYEQYF.

The rearrangement links TRBV5-6 to TRBJ1-5; no definite D call. The CDR3 is 14 residues long. V was trimmed by 2 bases and J by 0 bases, leaving 6 bases between them. Germline V lookup: CDR1 SGHDT, CDR2 YYEEEE. CDR3 region: CASSLKSSNQPQHF. The DNA for the CDR3 is TGTGCCAGCAGCTTAAAGAGTAGCAATCAGCCCCAGCATTTT. Combining the CDR3 with reference TRBV5-6 and TRBJ1-5 gives the whole variable domain DAGVTQSPTHLIKTRGQQVTLRCSPKSGHDTVSWYQQALGQGPQFIFQYYEEEERQRGNFPDRFSGHQFPNYSSELNVNALLLGDSALYLCASSLKSSNQPQHFGDGTRLSIL.

The chain couples TRBV6-2 or TRBV6-3 to TRBJ2-1, with 13 bases aligning to TRBD2. Losses at the gene ends were 6 bases for V and 8 bases for J; bases not matched to a gene: 7. Germline values: CDR1 MNHEY, CDR2 SVGEGT. CDR3 length: 15 amino acids. This CDR3 reads CASRPTSGGAYEQFF. In DNA form, the CDR3 reads TGTGCCAGCAGGCCTACTAGCGGGGGGGCCTATGAGCAGTTCTTC.

This chain joins TRBV6-5 and TRBJ1-1; no clear D gene. This CDR3 has 13 amino acids. Germline V gene data show CDR1 as MNHEY and CDR2 as SVGAGI. Trimming removed 4 bases at V and 1 base at J, with 7 bases between. CDR3: CASSSSGNTEAFF. The CDR3 DNA reads TGTGCCAGCAGTTCGTCGGGGAACACTGAAGCTTTCTTT.

The sample holds one count of this clone. The chain recombines TRBV5-1 with TRBJ2-3; 7 nucleotides match TRBD1. Looked up from germline, CDR1 is SGHRS and CDR2 is YFSETQ. Trimming at V came to 6 bases and at J to 2 bases, leaving 6 bases not matched to a gene. The CDR3 consists of 14 residues. Here the CDR3 DNA reads TGCGCCAGCAACCCGGGACAGAACACAGATACGCAGTATTTT. Its translation: CASNPGQNTDTQYF.

This sequence joins TRBV7-2 and TRBJ1-5; maybe TRBD1 (6 bases). Deletions cut 5 bases from V and 5 bases from J, with 10 bases between. The CDR3 has 13 residues. The germline gives CDR1 SGHTA, CDR2 FQGNSA. CDR3 DNA: TGTGCCAGCAGCCAACAGGGAGATCAGCCCCAGCATTTT. Translation gives CASSQQGDQPQHF.

The chain is built from TRBV12-3 or TRBV12-4 and TRBJ2-5, with no clear D. The V gene lost 8 bases and the J gene lost 2 bases, with 12 bases spanning the gap. The CDR3 runs to 13 residues. CDR3 in amino acids: CASGWQVQETQYF. Here the CDR3 DNA reads TGTGCCAGCGGGTGGCAGGTTCAAGAGACCCAGTACTTC.

The chain combines TRBV7-2 with TRBJ1-2, with D possibly being TRBD1 (6 bases). The CDR3 runs 14 residues. Looked up from germline, CDR1 is SGHTA and CDR2 is FQGNSA. The V gene lost 5 bases and the J gene lost 5 bases, with 15 bases spanning the gap. The chain's CDR3 is CASSATGTSYGYTF. The CDR3 DNA reads as TGTGCCAGCAGCGCGACCGGGACATCTTATGGCTACACCTTC.

This clone has a single count. The chain recombines TRBV18 with TRBJ2-5; D not resolved. Germline assignment: CDR1 KGHSH and CDR2 LQKENI. The CDR3 runs 13 residues. Trimming cost V 4 bases and J 5 bases, with 11 bases left between them. The CDR3 DNA reads as TGTGCCAGCTCACAAACTTTTTCTGAGACCCAGTACTTC. It is translated as CASSQTFSETQYF.

This sequence joins TRBV19 and TRBJ1-1, with a weak D call TRBD1 (5 bases). This CDR3 is built from 15 residues. Germline loops: CDR1 LNHDA, CDR2 SQIVND (reference sequence). V gave up 1 base and J gave up 1 base, with 10 bases separating them. The CDR3 protein is CASSIGGVRNTEAFF. CDR3 coding DNA: TGTGCCAGTAGTATAGGGGGGGTAAGGAACACTGAAGCTTTCTTT.

The chain links TRBV5-1 to TRBJ2-1; maybe TRBD2 (5 bases). The CDR3 is 15 amino acids. The V and J ends lost 3 bases and 9 bases respectively, with 19 bases between them. Germline lookup yields CDR1 SGHRS and CDR2 YFSETQ. The CDR3 coding sequence is TGCGCCAGCAGCTACACGGACTCCAACCTCGGTGAGCAGTTCTTC. Its protein product is CASSYTDSNLGEQFF. Combining the CDR3 with reference TRBV5-1 and TRBJ2-1 gives the whole variable domain KAGVTQTPRYLIKTRGQQVTLSCSPISGHRSVSWYQQTPGQGLQFLFEYFSETQRNKGNFPGRFSGRQFSNSRSEMNVSTLELGDSALYLCASSYTDSNLGEQFFGPGTRLTVL.

The V and J genes are TRBV28 and TRBJ1-6; a possible D gene is TRBD1 (6 bases). CDR1 and CDR2 from the germline V gene are MDHEN and SYDVKM. Trimming took 6 bases from V and 10 from J, leaving 10 bases between them. The CDR3 has 12 residues. In nucleotides, the CDR3 is TGTGCCAGCAGGCAGGGGTCGTCACCCCTCCACTTT. Amino acid sequence: CASRQGSSPLHF.

CDR3 sequence (DNA): TGTGCCAGCAGTACAGGGTTGGGGAATTCACCCCTCCACTTT. Translation gives CASSTGLGNSPLHF. The rearrangement uses TRBV6-5 and TRBJ1-6; TRBD1 is a possible D gene (6 bases). CDR3 length: 14 residues. Germline V lookup: CDR1 MNHEY, CDR2 SVGAGI. Trimming left V 5 bases short and J 7 bases short, with 12 bases between.

The chain carries TRBV7-8 and TRBJ1-1, with a tentative D call TRBD1 (6 bases). Trimming left V 8 bases short and J 6 bases short, with 16 bases between. Germline V gene sequence: CDR1 SGHVS, CDR2 FQNEAQ. CDR3 size: 13 residues. CDR3 residues: CASENRAGPEAFF. CDR3 bases: TGTGCCAGCGAGAACAGGGCGGGCCCTGAAGCTTTCTTT. Based on the CDR3 plus reference TRBV7-8 and TRBJ1-1, the full variable domain is GAGVSQSPRYKVAKRGQDVALRCDPISGHVSLFWYQQALGQGPEFLTYFQNEAQLDKSGLPSDRFFAERPEGSVSTLKIQRTQQEDSAVYLCASENRAGPEAFFGQGTRLTVV.

This chain links TRBV12-5 with TRBJ1-5, with D tentatively TRBD1 (5 bases). V was shortened by 1 base and J by 9 bases, with 16 bases between the two germline ends. Germline V gene lookup returns CDR1 LGHNT and CDR2 FRNRAP. The CDR3 consists of 15 residues. The CDR3 is CASGLASAGVAPQHF. In DNA, the CDR3 is TGTGCTAGTGGTTTGGCCTCCGCGGGGGTTGCGCCCCAGCATTTT.

This clone was recorded a few times. This chain links TRBV19 with TRBJ1-1; D is uncertain. Germline V lookup: CDR1 LNHDA, CDR2 SQIVND (reference sequence). The CDR3 totals 14 residues. With 9 bases removed from V and 3 bases from J, the gap between germline ends came to 17 bases. The CDR3 protein is CASTNPGRDTEAFF. The CDR3, as DNA: TGTGCCAGCACTAACCCTGGGAGGGACACTGAAGCTTTCTTT.